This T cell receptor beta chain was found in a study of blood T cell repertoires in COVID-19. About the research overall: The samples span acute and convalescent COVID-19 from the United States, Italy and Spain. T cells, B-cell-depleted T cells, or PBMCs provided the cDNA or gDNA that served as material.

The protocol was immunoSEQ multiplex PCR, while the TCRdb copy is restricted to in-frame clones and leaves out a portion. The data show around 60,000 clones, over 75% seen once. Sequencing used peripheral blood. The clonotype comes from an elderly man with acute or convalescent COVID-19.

The CDR3 DNA reads as TGTGCCAGCAGCCCAAGGCGGGTGGGACAACTTAGACCCTCCGCAACTAATGAAAAACTGTTTTTT. It codes for CASSPRRVGQLRPSATNEKLFF. The chain carries TRBV6-2 or TRBV6-3 and TRBJ1-4; tentatively, D is TRBD1 (6 bases). CDR1 and CDR2 (germline): MNHEY, SVGEGT. V lost 6 bases and J 0 bases, leaving 32 bases between the germline ends. The CDR3 totals 22 residues.